What follows are 2 T cell receptor beta chains derived from one specimen sequenced in a study of radiation and T cells in renal cell carcinoma. This table comes from immunoSEQ multiplex PCR, and its TCRdb copy is limited to in-frame clones, with some not included. The sample records 120,000 to 150,000 clones, 70% to 90% being singletons. Time point indicated: blood 4 weeks post-SBRT, at nephrectomy. Indicated treatment: 15 Gy SBRT to primary tumor, nephrectomy 4 weeks later. The sample consisted of blood, taken from a patient whose treatment included radiotherapy and nephrectomy. Every receptor here comes from a woman aged 50 to 65 with renal cell carcinoma.

The chain has TRBV19 and TRBJ2-1; no definite D call. From germline, CDR1 is LNHDA and CDR2 SQIVND (reference sequence). The length of the CDR3 is 13 residues. Between the trimmed V and J ends, which lost 3 bases and 9 bases, there was a span of 12 bases. Here the CDR3 DNA reads TGTGCCAGTAGTATTGTGGGTTCGGGTGAGCAGTTCTTC. Its protein is CASSIVGSGEQFF.

For this clone: Other DNA sequences in this sample translate to the same CDR3. V is TRBV2 and J is TRBJ2-5; no firm D call. The CDR3 extends over 12 amino acids. CDR1 and CDR2 (germline): SNHLY, FYNNEI. Trimming stripped 8 bases from V and 1 base from J, with 8 bases between. The CDR3 DNA reads as TGTGCCAGCTCCACGGGCCAAGAGACCCAGTACTTC. Protein: CASSTGQETQYF.